The next 22 T cell receptor beta chains were all read from a single sample in a study of T cell clonality in common variable immunodeficiency. Here immunoSEQ multiplex PCR was the method, and the copy in TCRdb shows in-frame clones only, minus some. The sample gives some 50,000 clones, none seen only once, and the top ten clones hold roughly 2%. Sequencing was performed on peripheral blood mononuclear cells. Receptors were obtained from a person aged 18 to 75 in good health.

This clone was observed many times. The sequence runs out 3 residues before the end of the CDR3; the remainder is reconstructed from the germline J gene. The genes are TRBV6-1 and TRBJ2-2; D is tentatively TRBD1 or TRBD2 (6 bases each). CDR3 length: 16 residues. The germline CDR1 and CDR2 sequences are MNHNS and SASEGT. The CDR3 here is CASSEIGGTINSPLFF. The sequenced CDR3 bases are TGTGCCAGCAGTGAGATTGGCGGGACAATTAATTCACCG.

Note on this clone: Read sequence stops 3 residues before the CDR3 end, and the germline J gene provides the missing end. This chain uses TRBV6-4 with TRBJ2-3; 14 bases are a match to TRBD2. Per germline, CDR1 MRHNA and CDR2 SNTAGT. V shed 5 bases and J 3 bases; nucleotides not matched to a gene: 1. This CDR3 has 15 residues. CDR3 bases read: TGTGCCAGCAGTCGACTAGCGGGGGGGACAGATACG. Its protein product is CASSRLAGGTDT. The whole CDR3 sequence is CASSRLAGGTDTQYF.

This clone was counted at least ten times. The CDR3 end is not reached by the read, which stops 3 residues before it; the germline J gene fills it in. V usage is TRBV3-1 (or the pseudogene TRBV3-2) and J usage is TRBJ2-7, with TRBD2 identical over 7 bases. V dropped 4 bases and J dropped 2; count of bases not matched to a gene: 8. CDR3 length equals 15 residues. Per the germline V gene, CDR1 is LGHDT and CDR2 is YNNKEL (reference sequence). CDR3 DNA (partial): TGTGCCAGCAGCCGACAGACTAGCCCAGCCTACGAG. Its protein product is CASSRQTSPAYE. The whole CDR3 sequence is CASSRQTSPAYEQYF.

As for this clone: From the germline J gene comes the end of the CDR3, since the read stops 3 residues before it. The V call is TRBV7-9, the J call TRBJ1-1; D is unclear. The V gene's germline CDR1 is SEHNR and CDR2 FQNEAQ (reference sequence). CDR3 length: 15 residues. CDR3 sequence reads: CASSDARSVGETAFF. The covered CDR3 bases are TGTGCCAGCAGCGACGCGAGGTCAGTCGGGGAGACC.

Ten or more counts support this clone. The CDR3 end is not reached by the read, which stops 3 residues before it; the germline J gene fills it in. The rearrangement uses TRBV5-1 and TRBJ2-5, with 12 bases that match TRBD2. This CDR3 contains 16 residues. Trimming removed 4 bases from V and 5 bases from J; junction bases left unmatched: 9. CDR1 is SGHRS, CDR2 YFSETQ, per germline. The CDR3 DNA, read in part, is TGCGCCAGCAGCCCCCTACTAGCGGGAGGAGATGAGACC. It encodes CASSPLLAGGDET. The whole CDR3 is CASSPLLAGGDETQYF.

This clone was detected only a few times. From the germline J gene comes the end of the CDR3, since the read stops 3 residues before it. The chain combines TRBV19 with TRBJ1-4; D is ambiguous. Trimming cost V 0 bases and J 0 bases, with 11 bases left between them. The germline V gene encodes CDR1 LNHDA and CDR2 SQIVND (reference sequence). The CDR3 length is 17 residues. CDR3 DNA, as far as it was read: TGTGCCAGTAGTATAGATCTGTCGGACTCAACTAATGAAAAA. This encodes CASSIDLSDSTNEK. The entire CDR3 reads CASSIDLSDSTNEKLFF.

This clone was recorded a few times. From the germline J gene comes the end of the CDR3, since the read stops 3 residues before it. The chain carries TRBV19 and TRBJ2-1; 10 bases map to TRBD2. V shed 7 bases, J shed 7 bases, and the junction held 13 bases outside the gene matches. The CDR3 length is 16 residues. Germline values: CDR1 LNHDA, CDR2 SQIVND (reference sequence). The DNA read from the CDR3 is TGTGCCAGTATGTATCGGCTAGCGGGGGATGCAAATGAG. Translation gives CASMYRLAGDANE. The entire CDR3 reads CASMYRLAGDANEQFF.

This clone has at least ten counts. With the read ending 3 residues before the CDR3 end, the germline J gene is used to fill in that end. V is TRBV7-3 and J is TRBJ2-3, with a possible D match to TRBD2 (6 bases). There are 13 residues in the CDR3. CDR1 and CDR2 from the germline V gene are SGHTA and FQGTGA. V lost 4 bases to trimming and J lost 1 base, with 6 bases between them. The covered CDR3 bases are TGTGCCAGCAGCTCGGGGGGCACAGATACG. Its translation is CASSSGGTDT. The complete CDR3 sequence is CASSSGGTDTQYF.

Points on this clone: The observed sequence ends 3 residues before the CDR3 terminus, with the missing tail filled in from the germline J gene. The chain is built from TRBV5-1 and TRBJ2-1, with 11 bases matching TRBD2. V lost 0 bases to trimming and J lost 9 bases; unmatched junction nucleotides: 5. CDR1 is SGHRS, CDR2 YFSETQ, per germline. The CDR3 length is 15 residues. The CDR3 is CASSLVLAGGSEQFF. The CDR3 bases that were read are TGCGCCAGCAGCTTGGTTCTAGCGGGAGGCTCTGAG.

With regard to this clone: The CDR3 end is not reached by the read, which stops 3 residues before it; the germline J gene fills it in. The chain links TRBV7-9 to TRBJ2-1; tentative D call: TRBD1 (6 bases). Germline CDR1 SEHNR, CDR2 FQNEAQ (reference sequence). V was clipped by 5 bases and J by 5 bases, with 10 bases between them. The CDR3 has 13 residues. CDR3 residues: CASSGGPNNEQFF. Partial CDR3 DNA: TGTGCCAGCAGCGGGGGCCCGAACAATGAG.

As for this clone: The read stops 3 residues short of the end of the CDR3; the missing end is completed from the germline J gene. The rearrangement uses TRBV6-2 or TRBV6-3 and TRBJ2-1; 12 bases align to TRBD2. V shed 7 bases and J 1 base; nucleotides not matched to a gene: 8. The CDR3 has 17 residues. CDR1 and CDR2 (germline): MNHEY, SVGEGT. The CDR3 sequence: CASNPASGRVSYNEQFF. The sequenced CDR3 bases are TGTGCCAGCAACCCGGCTAGCGGGAGGGTTTCCTACAATGAG.

This clone has ten or more counts. Coverage ceases 3 residues before the CDR3 finishes, and the germline J gene fills in the end. The rearrangement uses TRBV20-1 and TRBJ1-2, with D unresolved. There are 14 residues in the CDR3. Germline CDR1 is DFQATT and CDR2 is SNEGSKA (reference sequence). V was shortened by 3 bases and J by 1 base, with 12 bases between the two germline ends. CDR3 residues: CSASSQEINYGYTF. CDR3 bases read: TGCAGTGCTAGCTCCCAGGAGATTAACTATGGC.

Details on this clone: From the germline J gene comes the end of the CDR3, since the read stops 3 residues before it. The V call is TRBV18, the J call TRBJ2-3, with D uncertain. The CDR3 length is 13 residues. Per the germline V gene, CDR1 is KGHSH and CDR2 is LQKENI. This CDR3 is CASSPRYQETQYF. Incomplete CDR3 DNA: TGTGCCAGCTCACCCCGGTACCAAGAGACG.

This clone came up many times. The CDR3 extends 3 residues past the end of the read, so its final part is completed from the germline J gene. V usage is TRBV6-2 or TRBV6-3 and J usage is TRBJ2-1, with 10 bases aligning to TRBD2. CDR1 is MNHEY and CDR2 is SVGEGT in the germline V gene. The CDR3 contains 15 residues. The V and J ends lost 7 bases and 9 bases, in that order; junction bases with no gene match: 12. The DNA read from the CDR3 is TGTGCCAGCACCCGGCAGGCTAGCGGGAGTGCTGAG. Amino acid sequence: CASTRQASGSAE. The full CDR3 sequence reads CASTRQASGSAEQFF.

CDR3 loop: CASTSWRDQPQHF. CDR3 DNA (partial): TGTGCCAGCACCTCTTGGAGGGATCAGCCC. The V call is TRBV6-2 or TRBV6-3, the J call TRBJ1-5; D gene uncertain. The observed sequence ends 3 residues before the CDR3 terminus, with the missing tail filled in from the germline J gene. Between the trimmed V and J ends, which lost 7 bases and 5 bases, there was a span of 12 bases. Germline V CDR1 and CDR2: MNHEY, SVGEGT. The CDR3 has 13 amino acids.

This clone was detected many times. The CDR3 end is not reached by the read, which stops 3 residues before it; the germline J gene fills it in. This chain joins TRBV11-3 and TRBJ2-3, with D perhaps matching TRBD2 (7 bases). The CDR3 sequence is 15 residues long. V lost 5 bases, J lost 2 bases, and 14 bases lay in between. Germline V gives CDR1 SGHNT, CDR2 YENEEA. The sequenced CDR3 bases are TGTGCCAGCAGCCTAGGAGGGGGGGTCACAGATACG. It translates to CASSLGGGVTDT. The full CDR3 reads CASSLGGGVTDTQYF.

Notes on this clone: Read sequence stops 3 residues before the CDR3 end, and the germline J gene provides the missing end. This chain connects TRBV6-2 or TRBV6-3 to TRBJ1-2, with 12 positions matching TRBD1. There are 14 residues in the CDR3. Germline CDR1 is MNHEY and CDR2 is SVGEGT. The part of the CDR3 DNA that was read is TGTGCCAGCAGTTACGGGACAGGGGGCAATGAC. This sequence encodes CASSYGTGGND. The whole CDR3 region reads CASSYGTGGNDYTF.

This clone was detected ten times or more. The read falls 3 residues short of the CDR3 end, and the missing part is taken from the germline J gene. V and J are TRBV19 and TRBJ2-7; D remains ambiguous. Germline V CDR1 and CDR2: LNHDA, SQIVND (reference sequence). V was pared by 5 bases and J by 2 bases, with 10 bases between. CDR3 length equals 13 residues. CDR3 sequence: CASSHGLPYEQYF. The covered CDR3 bases are TGTGCCAGTAGTCATGGGCTGCCCTACGAG. The whole variable domain, remainder taken from reference TRBV19 and TRBJ2-7, is DGGITQSPKYLFRKEGQNVTLSCEQNLNHDAMYWYRQDPGQGLRLIYYSQIVNDFQKGDIAEGYSVSREKKESFPLTVTSAQKNPTAFYLCASSHGLPYEQYFGPGTRLTVT.

Details on this clone: The read terminates 3 residues before the CDR3 end, so the remaining end is supplied by the germline J gene. The rearrangement joins TRBV18 to TRBJ2-2; TRBD1 is a possible D gene (5 bases). Germline CDR1 KGHSH, CDR2 LQKENI. The CDR3 is 16 residues long. The sequenced CDR3 bases are TGTGCCAGCTCACCACTGCAGTACTCTGGGGCCAACGTG. Encoded protein: CASSPLQYSGANV. The full CDR3 is CASSPLQYSGANVLFF.

This clone turned up a few times. The CDR3 sequence is CASSLFTRQTQYF. Incomplete CDR3 DNA: TGTGCCAGCAGCTTATTCACGAGGCAGACG. The chain has TRBV11-2 and TRBJ2-3; no reliable D call. The CDR3 end is not reached by the read, which stops 3 residues before it; the germline J gene fills it in. This CDR3 contains 13 residues. Germline V gives CDR1 SGHAT, CDR2 FQNNGV.

In this sample, this clone turned up many times. The CDR3 end is not reached by the read, which stops 3 residues before it; the germline J gene fills it in. The genes are TRBV7-2 and TRBJ1-2; no clear D. CDR1 is SGHTA, CDR2 FQGNSA, per germline. The CDR3 runs 18 residues. CDR3 residues: CASSLALVRIGRFRGYTF. The covered CDR3 bases are TGTGCCAGCAGCTTAGCCCTCGTTCGTATTGGGCGTTTCAGAGGC.

This clone was detected ten times or more. From the germline J gene comes the end of the CDR3, since the read stops 3 residues before it. V usage is TRBV18 and J usage is TRBJ2-7, with 9 bases identical to TRBD2. The germline V gene encodes CDR1 KGHSH and CDR2 LQKENI. There are 15 residues in the CDR3. J gave up 3 bases and V 6 bases, and 9 bases lay outside the gene matches. CDR3 sequence reads: CASSPRGRGGYEQYF. The DNA read from the CDR3 is TGTGCCAGCTCCCCCCGCGGGAGGGGGGGCTACGAG.